The following is a TCR beta chain sequence with its context. Its antigen is unidentified. The CDR3 contains 15 residues. The germline gives CDR1 MDHEN, CDR2 SYDVKM. The J segment lost 4 bases and the V segment lost 7 bases, leaving 8 bases of the junction unmatched. Measured with immunoSEQ multiplex PCR; TCRdb has only the in-frame clones, and not every one. Of approximately 15,000 clones in the sample, approximately 85% were seen once. This record comes from a study of T cells in localized non-small cell lung cancer. Study-wide results and limits: T cell clonality was highest in uninvolved adjacent lung, above tumor.

The chain employs TRBV28 and TRBJ1-2, with 11 bases matching TRBD1. The receptor was derived from a woman aged 40-75 years with stage I lung adenocarcinoma. The sample consisted of peripheral blood, taken before any cancer treatment. The CDR3 DNA sequence: TGTGCCAGCACCCCGGGACAGGGGGGGGGCTATGGCTACACCTTC. Encoded protein: CASTPGQGGGYGYTF.